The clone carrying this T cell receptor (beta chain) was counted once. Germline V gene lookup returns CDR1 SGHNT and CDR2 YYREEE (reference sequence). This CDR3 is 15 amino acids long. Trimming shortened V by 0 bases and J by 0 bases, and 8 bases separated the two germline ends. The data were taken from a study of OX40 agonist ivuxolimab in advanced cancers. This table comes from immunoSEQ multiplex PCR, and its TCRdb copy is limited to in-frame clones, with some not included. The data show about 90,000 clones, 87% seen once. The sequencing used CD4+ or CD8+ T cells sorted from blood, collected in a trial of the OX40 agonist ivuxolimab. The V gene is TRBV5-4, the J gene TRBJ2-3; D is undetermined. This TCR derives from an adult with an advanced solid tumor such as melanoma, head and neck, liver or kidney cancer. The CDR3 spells CASSLASVSTDTQYF. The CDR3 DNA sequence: TGTGCCAGCAGCTTGGCCAGCGTAAGCACAGATACGCAGTATTTT.